A single sample is the source of the 13 T cell receptor beta chains below, sequenced in a study of T-cell reconstitution after alpha-beta-depleted transplantation in children. A TCRbeta library incorporating unique molecular identifiers was prepared. One entry per CDR3 protein results from TCRdb running MiXCR on the PCR reads. The table lists approximately 340,000 distinct CDR3 sequences, about 9.3% of them singletons, with around 2.3% in the top ten. The specimen comprised PBMCs from the stem cell graft donor, sampled from the stem cell graft. The receptors originated from a human donor who donated a stem cell graft to a child with acute lymphoblastic leukemia.

This clonotype was seen repeatedly, ten times or more. V is TRBV4-3 and J is TRBJ2-3, with 7 bases matching TRBD2. The germline V gene encodes CDR1 LGHNA and CDR2 YSLEER. The CDR3 has 15 residues. Trimming removed 0 bases from V and 6 bases from J; junction bases left unmatched: 6. DNA for the CDR3: TGCGCCAGCAGCCAAGAGTCTTATAGCGGGGATACGCAGTATTTT. Translation: CASSQESYSGDTQYF.

The chain recombines TRBV12-3 or TRBV12-4 with TRBJ1-1; the D gene is possibly TRBD1 (5 bases). The CDR3 spans 14 residues. Trimming stripped 5 bases from V and 10 bases from J, with 20 bases between. This CDR3 is CASSPRRGTSRAFF. In nucleotides, the CDR3 is TGTGCCAGCAGTCCCCGGAGGGGCACGTCGAGAGCTTTCTTT.

This chain uses TRBV14 with TRBJ2-5; TRBD1 might be the D (6 bases). The V gene's germline CDR1 is SGHDN and CDR2 FVKESK. The CDR3 has 14 residues. V lost 5 bases to trimming and J lost 5 bases, with 15 bases between them. The CDR3: CASSTRQAAETQYF. CDR3 coding DNA: TGTGCCAGCAGCACTCGACAGGCCGCGGAGACCCAGTACTTC.

This rearrangement joins TRBV3-1 to TRBJ2-1, with a weak D call TRBD2 (6 bases). Deletions cut 3 bases from V and 2 bases from J, with 14 bases between. CDR3 length: 16 residues. Germline V gene data show CDR1 as LGHDT and CDR2 as YNNKEL (reference sequence). The CDR3, as DNA: TGTGCCAGCAGCCAGGAGGGACTGGCGCCCTACAATGAGCAGTTCTTC. It translates to CASSQEGLAPYNEQFF.

This clonotype occurred a few times. The chain links TRBV29-1 to TRBJ2-3, with a tentative D call TRBD2 (6 bases). CDR1 is SQVTM and CDR2 is ANQGSEA in the germline V gene. V lost 8 bases and J lost 6, with 24 bases in between. The CDR3 runs to 15 residues. The CDR3 region is CSFRLGVFDTDTQYF. CDR3 bases: TGCAGCTTTCGACTAGGGGTGTTTGATACGGATACGCAGTATTTT.

This clonotype was found a few times. The chain links TRBV20-1 to TRBJ2-5, with D possibly matching TRBD2 (5 bases). V dropped 0 bases and J dropped 5 bases, with 16 bases sitting between them. CDR1 and CDR2 (germline): DFQATT, SNEGSKA (reference sequence). The length of the CDR3 is 15 residues. The CDR3 bases are TGCAGTGCTAGAGACACAGCACTAGGCGGGGAGACCCAGTACTTC. This codes for CSARDTALGGETQYF.

The rearrangement joins TRBV29-1 to TRBJ2-1; no clear D. Germline V gives CDR1 SQVTM, CDR2 ANQGSEA. Trimming took 1 base from V and 6 from J, leaving 7 bases between them. The CDR3 runs 12 residues. CDR3: CSVEADPNEQFF. The CDR3 coding sequence is TGCAGCGTTGAAGCCGATCCCAATGAGCAGTTCTTC.

To note about this clonotype: A much larger clone lies one base from this, so it may be a read error. The chain couples TRBV7-2 to TRBJ2-2, with D possibly TRBD2 on 5 matching bases. Germline V gene lookup returns CDR1 SGHTA and CDR2 FQGNSA. This CDR3 is built from 17 residues. CDR3 amino acids: CATSPTGVRLNTGELFF. Here the CDR3 DNA reads TGTGCCACCAGCCCCACCGGGGTTCGGCTGAACACCGGGGAGCTGTTTTTT.

This clonotype was seen at least ten times. The CDR3 protein is CASSLSSNQPQHF. CDR3 in DNA: TGTGCCAGCAGTTTAAGTAGCAATCAGCCCCAGCATTTT. This rearrangement joins TRBV12-3 or TRBV12-4 to TRBJ1-5; D gene unclear. V lost 2 bases and J 0 bases, leaving 2 bases between the germline ends. The CDR3 loop spans 13 amino acids.

This clonotype was recorded a few times. The V and J genes are TRBV20-1 and TRBJ1-4; the match to TRBD1 covers 11 bases. CDR1 and CDR2 from the germline V gene are DFQATT and SNEGSKA (reference sequence). This CDR3 comprises 14 residues. V shed 5 bases, J shed 4 bases, and the junction held 3 bases outside the gene matches. DNA for the CDR3: TGCAGTGCTGGACAGGGGGCCCTTAATGAAAAACTGTTTTTT. Amino acid sequence: CSAGQGALNEKLFF.

This clonotype was recorded a few times. The V and J genes are TRBV27 and TRBJ2-1; TRBD1 aligns across 7 bases. From germline, CDR1 is MNHEY and CDR2 SMNVEV (reference sequence). The CDR3 has 16 amino acids. The J segment lost 2 bases and the V segment lost 1 base, leaving 5 bases of the junction unmatched. DNA of the CDR3: TGTGCCAGCAGTTTATACGGGACAGACACCTACAATGAGCAGTTCTTC. It is translated as CASSLYGTDTYNEQFF.

The V call is TRBV5-1, the J call TRBJ2-7; the D is unclear. CDR1 is SGHRS, CDR2 YFSETQ, per germline. The CDR3 spans 15 residues. The ends were cut back, 0 bases at V and 3 bases at J, with 13 bases in the middle. CDR3 residues: CASSLEVGRLYEQYF. The CDR3 bases are TGCGCCAGCAGCTTGGAGGTAGGGCGGCTCTACGAGCAGTACTTC.

There are a few counts of this clonotype. The chain uses TRBV18 and TRBJ2-7; D remains ambiguous. Deletions cut 2 bases from V and 0 bases from J, with 8 bases between. Germline V gene lookup returns CDR1 KGHSH and CDR2 LQKENI. This CDR3 has 14 residues. The CDR3 coding sequence is TGTGCCAGCTCACCAGGAAGTAGCTCCTACGAGCAGTACTTC. Translated, it gives CASSPGSSSYEQYF.